What follows describes a single T cell receptor beta chain. Its target is not known. The source of the sample is a study of cytomegalovirus exposure and HLA in healthy donors. Whereas donors were nominally healthy upon sampling, unrecorded immune exposures were probable. Primers included in the PCR were 60 Vbeta and 13 Jbeta primers. TCRdb's copy holds only in-frame clones and misses some; the assay was immunoSEQ multiplex PCR. Here the sample spans 90,000 to 150,000 clones, around 80% being singletons. Notes on the study in general: No immune exposure information besides CMV serostatus was available.

Sequencing was carried out using PBMCs. The clonotype was recovered from a man aged 50 to 59 in good health and CMV-seronegative.

The CDR3 spells CASSKKDRPDNVLTF. In DNA form, the CDR3 reads TGTGCCAGTAGTAAGAAGGACAGGCCGGACAACGTCCTGACTTTC. The V gene is TRBV19, the J gene TRBJ2-6; 7 bases align to TRBD1. Trimming removed 4 bases from V and 9 bases from J; junction bases left unmatched: 9. The CDR3 runs to 15 residues. Germline V CDR1 and CDR2: LNHDA, SQIVND (reference sequence).